Sequencing of this T cell receptor beta chain was carried out in a study of blood T cells in healthy people across ages. Combining a sample-barcoded 5' primer with a J-beta primer mix, a second PCR ran for roughly 7 to 12 cycles. TCRdb ran MiXCR on the 5' RACE reads and lists one entry per CDR3 protein. The sample yields about 1.4 million distinct CDR3 sequences, approximately 60% seen once. The CDR3 loop spans 11 amino acids. CDR1 and CDR2 from the germline V gene are MNHEY and SVGAGI. The V end was cut by 10 bases, the J end by 5 bases, with 12 bases between. There are a few counts of this clonotype.

This TCR derives from a man younger than 35 in good health. Sequenced: blood. The chain carries TRBV6-5 and TRBJ2-7; D possibly corresponds to TRBD1 (5 bases). This CDR3 is CATRAVHEQYF. The CDR3 DNA is TGTGCCACCAGGGCGGTCCACGAGCAGTACTTC.